The TCR beta chain under discussion was sequenced for a study of blood T cell repertoires in COVID-19. Study at large: Whether acute or convalescent, the COVID-19 samples came from the United States, Italy and Spain. Sources were T cells, B-cell-depleted T cells, or PBMCs; the material itself was cDNA or gDNA.

Data came from immunoSEQ multiplex PCR; TCRdb stores just in-frame clones and leaves some out. The table includes more than 95,000 clones, about 80% detected once. The CDR3 has 13 residues. V was pared by 2 bases and J by 4 bases, with 11 bases between. The germline gives CDR1 SQVTM, CDR2 ANQGSEA. The TCR originated in a human donor in a cohort sampled during active COVID-19. Specimen: peripheral blood. The V gene is TRBV29-1, the J gene TRBJ1-2; D is unclear. The CDR3 coding sequence is TGCAGCGTTGAACCCCAAGCGGGCTATGGCTACACCTTC. This encodes CSVEPQAGYGYTF.